This T cell receptor (beta chain) came from a study of T cells in Graves' hyperthyroidism and ophthalmopathy. As for the study in general: Peripheral blood samples were taken at initial diagnosis, prior to any treatment.

Many counts were recorded for this clonotype. Using RNA transcripts as the source, TCR beta CDR3 regions were amplified. The HTBI primer set was used in a first-round RT-PCR of the TCR CDR3. One entry per CDR3 protein results from TCRdb running MiXCR on the multiplex PCR reads. The table includes hundreds of thousands of distinct CDR3 sequences, around a sixth detected once. Clinicians diagnosed patients from clinical symptoms, serum thyroxine and TRAb, thyroid ultrasound and orbital computed tomography. PBMCs came from 9 to 10 ml fresh peripheral blood. The CDR3 is 20 amino acids. V dropped 5 bases and J dropped 0; count of bases not matched to a gene: 15. Germline V gene lookup returns CDR1 SGHNT and CDR2 YENEEA.

Sequences were obtained from blood. The rearrangement joins TRBV11-3 to TRBJ2-6, with TRBD1 matching over 8 bases. The sequence was collected from a woman under 30 with Graves' hyperthyroidism. The CDR3 nucleotides are TGTGCCAGCAGCAACCCGCTCCGGGACAGGAAAGACTCTGGGGCCAACGTCCTGACTTTC. This translates into CASSNPLRDRKDSGANVLTF. The full variable domain, rest sourced from reference TRBV11-3 and TRBJ2-6, is EAGVVQSPRYKIIEKKQPVAFWCNPISGHNTLYWYLQNLGQGPELLIRYENEEAVDDSQLPKDRFSAERLKGVDSTLKIQPAELGDSAVYLCASSNPLRDRKDSGANVLTFGAGSRLTVL.